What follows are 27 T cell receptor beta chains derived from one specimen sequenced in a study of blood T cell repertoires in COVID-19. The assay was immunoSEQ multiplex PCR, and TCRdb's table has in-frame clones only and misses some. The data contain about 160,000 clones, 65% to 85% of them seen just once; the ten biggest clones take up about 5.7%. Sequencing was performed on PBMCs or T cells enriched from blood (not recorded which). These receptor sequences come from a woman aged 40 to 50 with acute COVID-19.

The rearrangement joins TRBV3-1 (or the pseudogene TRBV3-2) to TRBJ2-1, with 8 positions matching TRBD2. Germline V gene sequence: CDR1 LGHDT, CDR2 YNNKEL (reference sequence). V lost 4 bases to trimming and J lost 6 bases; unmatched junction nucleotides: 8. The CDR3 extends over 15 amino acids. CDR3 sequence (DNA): TGTGCCAGCAGCCCCCTGACGGGAGGGCTCAATGAGCAGTTCTTC. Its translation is CASSPLTGGLNEQFF.

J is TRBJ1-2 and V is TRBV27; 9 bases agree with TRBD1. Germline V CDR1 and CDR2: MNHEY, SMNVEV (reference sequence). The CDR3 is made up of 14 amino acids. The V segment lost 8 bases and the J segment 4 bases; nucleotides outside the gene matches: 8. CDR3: CASSRTGEVYGYTF. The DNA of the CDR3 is TGTGCCAGCTCTAGGACAGGGGAGGTCTATGGCTACACCTTC.

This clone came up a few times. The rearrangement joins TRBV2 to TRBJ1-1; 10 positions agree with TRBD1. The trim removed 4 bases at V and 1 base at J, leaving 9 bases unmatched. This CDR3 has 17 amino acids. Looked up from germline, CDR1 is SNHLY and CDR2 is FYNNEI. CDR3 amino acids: CASSAGTGAASNTEAFF. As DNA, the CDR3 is TGTGCCAGCAGTGCCGGGACAGGGGCAGCGTCGAACACTGAAGCTTTCTTT.

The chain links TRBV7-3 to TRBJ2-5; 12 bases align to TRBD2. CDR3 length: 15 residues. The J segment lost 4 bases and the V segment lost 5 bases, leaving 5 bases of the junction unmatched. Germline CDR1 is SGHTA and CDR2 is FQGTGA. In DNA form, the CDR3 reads TGTGCCAGCAGCCTAGCGGGAGGGGCAGGAGAGACCCAGTACTTC. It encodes CASSLAGGAGETQYF.

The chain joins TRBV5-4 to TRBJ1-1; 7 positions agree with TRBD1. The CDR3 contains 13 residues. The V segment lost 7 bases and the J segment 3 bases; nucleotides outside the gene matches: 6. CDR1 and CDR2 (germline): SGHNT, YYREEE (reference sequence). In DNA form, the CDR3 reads TGTGCCAGCCAACTTACAGGGGACACTGAAGCTTTCTTT. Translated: CASQLTGDTEAFF.

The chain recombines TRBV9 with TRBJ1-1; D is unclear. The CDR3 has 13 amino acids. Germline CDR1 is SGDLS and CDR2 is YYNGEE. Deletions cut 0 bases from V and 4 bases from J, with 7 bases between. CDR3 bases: TGTGCCAGCAGCGTAGAGGAGGGCACTGAAGCTTTCTTT. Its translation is CASSVEEGTEAFF. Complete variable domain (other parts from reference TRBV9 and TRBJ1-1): DSGVTQTPKHLITATGQRVTLRCSPRSGDLSVYWYQQSLDQGLQFLIQYYNGEERAKGNILERFSAQQFPDLHSELNLSSLELGDSALYFCASSVEEGTEAFFGQGTRLTVV.

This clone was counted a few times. CDR3 bases: TGTGCCAGCTCAGCACTACCGGGACTAGCGGGATCTCCAGATACGCAGTATTTT. Protein sequence: CASSALPGLAGSPDTQYF. The genes are TRBV18 and TRBJ2-3, with 13 bases aligning to TRBD2. There are 18 residues in the CDR3. J gave up 4 bases and V 5 bases, and 12 bases lay outside the gene matches. Looked up from germline, CDR1 is KGHSH and CDR2 is LQKENI.

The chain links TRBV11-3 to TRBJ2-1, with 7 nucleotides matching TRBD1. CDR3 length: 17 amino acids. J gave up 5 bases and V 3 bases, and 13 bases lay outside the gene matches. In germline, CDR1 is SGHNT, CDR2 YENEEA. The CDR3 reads CASSLFALGGPHNEQFF. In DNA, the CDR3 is TGTGCCAGCAGCTTGTTCGCTTTAGGGGGCCCTCACAATGAGCAGTTCTTC.

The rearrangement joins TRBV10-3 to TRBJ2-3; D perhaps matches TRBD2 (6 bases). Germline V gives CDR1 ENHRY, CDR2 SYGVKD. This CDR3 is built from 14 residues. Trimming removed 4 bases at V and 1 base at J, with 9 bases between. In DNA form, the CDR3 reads TGTGCCATCAGTGGGTCTAGCGGCACAGATACGCAGTATTTT. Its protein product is CAISGSSGTDTQYF.

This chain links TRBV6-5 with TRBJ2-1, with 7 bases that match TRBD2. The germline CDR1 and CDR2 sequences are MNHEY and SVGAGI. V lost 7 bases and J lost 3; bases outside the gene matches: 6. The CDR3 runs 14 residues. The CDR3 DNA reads TGTGCCAGCATTGGAGGGAGGGACTACAATGAGCAGTTCTTC. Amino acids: CASIGGRDYNEQFF.

The CDR3 region has the DNA TGTGCCAGCAGTGACCAGGGGGCCTCCTTTCCCCTAGCCAAAAACATTCAGTACTTC. Its translation is CASSDQGASFPLAKNIQYF. The chain employs TRBV2 and TRBJ2-4; 8 nucleotides match TRBD1. From germline, CDR1 is SNHLY and CDR2 FYNNEI. Trimming removed 3 bases from V and 0 bases from J; junction bases left unmatched: 13. The CDR3 contains 19 residues.

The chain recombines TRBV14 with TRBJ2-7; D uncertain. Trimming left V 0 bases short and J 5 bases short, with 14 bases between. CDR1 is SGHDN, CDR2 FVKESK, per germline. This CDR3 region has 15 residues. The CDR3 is CASSQDLGRSNEQYF. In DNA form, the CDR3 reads TGTGCCAGCAGCCAAGACCTCGGCAGGTCCAACGAGCAGTACTTC.

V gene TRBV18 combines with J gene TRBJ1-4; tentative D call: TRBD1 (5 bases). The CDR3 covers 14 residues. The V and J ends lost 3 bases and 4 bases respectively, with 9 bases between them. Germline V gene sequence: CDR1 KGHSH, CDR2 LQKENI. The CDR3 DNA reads TGTGCCAGCTCACCGGGGCTGTATAATGAAAAACTGTTTTTT. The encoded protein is CASSPGLYNEKLFF. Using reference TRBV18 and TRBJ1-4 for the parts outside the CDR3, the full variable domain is NAGVMQNPRHLVRRRGQEARLRCSPMKGHSHVYWYRQLPEEGLKFMVYLQKENIIDESGMPKERFSAEFPKEGPSILRIQQVVRGDSAAYFCASSPGLYNEKLFFGSGTQLSVL.

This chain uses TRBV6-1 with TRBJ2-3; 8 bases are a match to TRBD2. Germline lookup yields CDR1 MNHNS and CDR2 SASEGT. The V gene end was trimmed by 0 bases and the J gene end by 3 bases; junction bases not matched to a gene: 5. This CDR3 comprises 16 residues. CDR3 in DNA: TGTGCCAGCAGTGAAGCCGGGGTAGCGGGAACAGATACGCAGTATTTT. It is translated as CASSEAGVAGTDTQYF.

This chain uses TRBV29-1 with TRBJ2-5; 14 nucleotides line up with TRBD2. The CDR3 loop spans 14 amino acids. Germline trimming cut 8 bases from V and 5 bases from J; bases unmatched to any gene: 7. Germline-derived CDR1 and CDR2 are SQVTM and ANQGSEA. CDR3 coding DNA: TGCAGCACCGGGACTAGCGGGAGTAGCGAGACCCAGTACTTC. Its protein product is CSTGTSGSSETQYF. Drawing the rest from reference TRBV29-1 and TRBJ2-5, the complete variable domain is SAVISQKPSRDICQRGTSLTIQCQVDSQVTMMFWYRQQPGQSLTLIATANQGSEATYESGFVIDKFPISRPNLTFSTLTVSNMSPEDSSIYLCSTGTSGSSETQYFGPGTRLLVL.

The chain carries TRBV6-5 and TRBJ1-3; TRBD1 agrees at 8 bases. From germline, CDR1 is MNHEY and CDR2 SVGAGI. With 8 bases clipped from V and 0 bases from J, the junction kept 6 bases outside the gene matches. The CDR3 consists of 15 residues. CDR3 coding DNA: TGTGCCAGCGGGGGGACAGGCCTCTCTGGAAACACCATATATTTT. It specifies CASGGTGLSGNTIYF.

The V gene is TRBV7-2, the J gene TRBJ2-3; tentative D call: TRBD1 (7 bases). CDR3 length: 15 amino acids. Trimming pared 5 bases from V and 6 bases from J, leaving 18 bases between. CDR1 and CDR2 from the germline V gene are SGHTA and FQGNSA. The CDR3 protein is CASSTRLGGSDTQYF. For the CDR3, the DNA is TGTGCCAGCAGCACGAGACTAGGGGGCTCGGATACGCAGTATTTT.

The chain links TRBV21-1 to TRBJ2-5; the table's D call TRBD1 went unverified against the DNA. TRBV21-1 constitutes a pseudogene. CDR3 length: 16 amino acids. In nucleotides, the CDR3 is TGTGCCAGCAGCACCGTCAGGGTGAAATCGGGAGAGACCCAGTACTTC. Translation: CASSTVRVKSGETQYF.

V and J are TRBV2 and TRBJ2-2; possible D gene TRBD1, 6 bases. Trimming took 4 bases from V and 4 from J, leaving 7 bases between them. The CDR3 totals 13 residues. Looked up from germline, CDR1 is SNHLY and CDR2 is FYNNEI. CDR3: CASSGQATGELFF. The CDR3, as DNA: TGTGCCAGCAGTGGACAGGCCACCGGGGAGCTGTTTTTT. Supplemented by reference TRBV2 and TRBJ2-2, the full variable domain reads EPEVTQTPSHQVTQMGQEVILRCVPISNHLYFYWYRQILGQKVEFLVSFYNNEISEKSEIFDDQFSVERPDGSNFTLKIRSTKLEDSAMYFCASSGQATGELFFGEGSRLTVL.

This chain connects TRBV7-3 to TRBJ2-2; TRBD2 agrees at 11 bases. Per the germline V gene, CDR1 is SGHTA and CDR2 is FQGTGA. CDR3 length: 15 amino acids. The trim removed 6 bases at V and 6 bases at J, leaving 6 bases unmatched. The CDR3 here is CASRLAGGLPGELFF. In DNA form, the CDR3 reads TGTGCCAGCAGGCTAGCGGGAGGTTTACCCGGGGAGCTGTTTTTT.

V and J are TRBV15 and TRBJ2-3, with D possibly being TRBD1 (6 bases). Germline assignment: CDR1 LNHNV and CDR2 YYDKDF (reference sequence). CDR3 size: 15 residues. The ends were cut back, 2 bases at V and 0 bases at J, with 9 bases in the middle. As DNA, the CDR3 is TGTGCCACCAGCAGACAGGGGAGAAGCACAGATACGCAGTATTTT. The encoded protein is CATSRQGRSTDTQYF.

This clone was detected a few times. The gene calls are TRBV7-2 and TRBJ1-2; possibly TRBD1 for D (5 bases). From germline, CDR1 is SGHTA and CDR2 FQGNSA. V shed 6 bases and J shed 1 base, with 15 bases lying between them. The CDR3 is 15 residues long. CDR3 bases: TGTGCCAGCAGAAAAGACACAGGCCGTAACTATGGCTACACCTTC. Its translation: CASRKDTGRNYGYTF.

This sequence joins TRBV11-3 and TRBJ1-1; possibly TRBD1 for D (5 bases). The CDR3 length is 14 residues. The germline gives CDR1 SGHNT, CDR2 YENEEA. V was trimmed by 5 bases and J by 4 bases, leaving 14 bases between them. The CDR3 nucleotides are TGTGCCAGCAGCGCTACTCCGGGGGGCACTGAAGCTTTCTTT. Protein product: CASSATPGGTEAFF. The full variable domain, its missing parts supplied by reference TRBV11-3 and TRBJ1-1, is EAGVVQSPRYKIIEKKQPVAFWCNPISGHNTLYWYLQNLGQGPELLIRYENEEAVDDSQLPKDRFSAERLKGVDSTLKIQPAELGDSAVYLCASSATPGGTEAFFGQGTRLTVV.

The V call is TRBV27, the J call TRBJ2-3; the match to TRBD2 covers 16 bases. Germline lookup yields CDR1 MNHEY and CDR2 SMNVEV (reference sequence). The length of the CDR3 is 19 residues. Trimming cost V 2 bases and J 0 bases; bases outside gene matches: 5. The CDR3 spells CASSLGTSGRATSTDTQYF. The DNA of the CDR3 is TGTGCCAGCAGTTTAGGGACTAGCGGGAGGGCCACTAGCACAGATACGCAGTATTTT.

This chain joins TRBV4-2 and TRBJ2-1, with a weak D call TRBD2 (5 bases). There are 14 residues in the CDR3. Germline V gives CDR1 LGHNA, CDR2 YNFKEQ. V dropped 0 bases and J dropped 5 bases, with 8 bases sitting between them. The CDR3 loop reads CASSQDAGDNEQFF. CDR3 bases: TGTGCCAGCAGCCAAGATGCCGGGGACAATGAGCAGTTCTTC.

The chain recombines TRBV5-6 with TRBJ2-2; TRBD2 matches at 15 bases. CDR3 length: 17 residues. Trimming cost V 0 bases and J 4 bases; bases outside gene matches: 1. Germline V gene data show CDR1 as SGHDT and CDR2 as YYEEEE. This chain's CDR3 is CASSLGTSGRGTGELFF. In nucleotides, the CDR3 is TGTGCCAGCAGCTTGGGGACTAGCGGGAGGGGCACCGGGGAGCTGTTTTTT.

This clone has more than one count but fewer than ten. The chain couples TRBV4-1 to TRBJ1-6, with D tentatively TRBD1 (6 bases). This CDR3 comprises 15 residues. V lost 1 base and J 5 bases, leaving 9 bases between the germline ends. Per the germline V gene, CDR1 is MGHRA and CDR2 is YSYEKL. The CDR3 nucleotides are TGCGCCAGCAGCCAAGGGACAGCCAATAATTCACCCCTCCACTTT. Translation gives CASSQGTANNSPLHF.